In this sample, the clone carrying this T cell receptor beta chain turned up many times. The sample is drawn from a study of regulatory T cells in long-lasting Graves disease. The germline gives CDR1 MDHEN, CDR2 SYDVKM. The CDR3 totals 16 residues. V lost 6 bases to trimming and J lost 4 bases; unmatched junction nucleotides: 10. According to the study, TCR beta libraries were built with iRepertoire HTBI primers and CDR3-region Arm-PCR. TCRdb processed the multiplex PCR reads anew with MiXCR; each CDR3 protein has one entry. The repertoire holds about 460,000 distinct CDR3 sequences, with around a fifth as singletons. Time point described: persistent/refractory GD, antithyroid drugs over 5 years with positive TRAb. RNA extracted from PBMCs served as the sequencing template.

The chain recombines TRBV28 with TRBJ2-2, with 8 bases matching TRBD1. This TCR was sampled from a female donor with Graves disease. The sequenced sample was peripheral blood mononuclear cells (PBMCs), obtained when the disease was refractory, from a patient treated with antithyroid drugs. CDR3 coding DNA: TGTGCCAGCAGGGAATCAGGGGGCGCGCGCACCGGGGAGCTGTTTTTT. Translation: CASRESGGARTGELFF.